The present T cell receptor (beta chain) was sequenced within a study of cytotoxic CD8 clonotypes in ibrutinib-treated CLL. For the study at large: An average of roughly 270,000 productive templates and 94,082 productive rearrangements was obtained per sample. Study observations and caveats: Public clonotypes, rarely seen, contracted or held steady on treatment. Before falling back toward baseline at progression, clonality had risen at the time of ibrutinib response.

Data came from immunoSEQ multiplex PCR; TCRdb stores just in-frame clones and leaves some out. The table lists 120,000 to 150,000 clones, approximately 89% of them singletons. The CDR3 has 12 residues. Per the germline V gene, CDR1 is MDHEN and CDR2 is SYDVKM. V was cut by 6 bases and J by 7 bases, with 10 bases left in between. As to this clone: The target antigen is unknown.

This sequence originates from a human donor with chronic lymphocytic leukemia. The chain is built from TRBV28 and TRBJ2-4; D is ambiguous. Sequenced material: PBMCs, taken after 12 months of ibrutinib treatment. The CDR3 spells CASRLTGNIQYF. DNA for the CDR3: TGTGCCAGCAGGTTGACCGGGAACATTCAGTACTTC.